Sequencing of this T cell receptor (beta chain) was carried out in a study of blood T cell repertoires in COVID-19. This clone was seen a single time. V lost 2 bases and J 5 bases, leaving 8 bases between the germline ends. The CDR3 spans 14 residues. Germline V CDR1 and CDR2: SGHRS, YFSETQ. In the original workflow: For nucleated cells, counts were estimated from reference gene primer amplification. TCRdb's copy holds only in-frame clones and misses some; the assay was immunoSEQ multiplex PCR. For V, J and clone size, that table is used; D and trimming come from the DNA. This sample has 230,000 or so clones, with roughly 84% found just once.

Sequences were obtained from peripheral blood. The chain carries TRBV5-1 and TRBJ1-6; D is unclear. The source of this sequence is a man in his thirties or forties with active or convalescent COVID-19. The CDR3 region has the DNA TGCGCCAGCAGCTTTGACATTCATAATTCACCCCTCCACTTT. The encoded protein is CASSFDIHNSPLHF.